This T cell receptor beta chain stems from a study of cytomegalovirus exposure and HLA in healthy donors. Findings and limits, study-wide: In a later analysis, most CMV-associated TCR beta chains appeared HLA-restricted. It was in a later analysis that TCR association rates were seen to vary by HLA locus, highest for DRB1 and lowest for HLA-C. A later analysis linked a missense variant in DCLRE1C to the trimming of TCR beta V and J genes. A later analysis reportedly identified an Asian-associated ancestry cluster as carrying fewer N-insertions than the roughly 670-donor mean.

Trimming took off 7 bases at V and 3 bases at J, with 15 bases between the two ends. Germline V CDR1 and CDR2: LNHDA, SQIVND (reference sequence). CDR3 length: 14 amino acids. About this clone: Its antigen is still unknown.

The PCR ran on 60 Vbeta and 13 Jbeta primers. Only in-frame clones appear in the TCRdb table, and some are missing; sequencing was by immunoSEQ multiplex PCR. The sample includes 100,000 to 150,000 clones, around 80% of them seen just once. This clonotype was sampled from a man aged 30-40 years in good health and CMV-seronegative. The rearrangement joins TRBV19 to TRBJ1-1; tentatively, D is TRBD1 (6 bases). What was sequenced was PBMCs. The CDR3 reads CASTHGGRDTEAFF. Written as DNA, the CDR3 is TGTGCCAGTACCCATGGGGGCAGGGACACTGAAGCTTTCTTT.